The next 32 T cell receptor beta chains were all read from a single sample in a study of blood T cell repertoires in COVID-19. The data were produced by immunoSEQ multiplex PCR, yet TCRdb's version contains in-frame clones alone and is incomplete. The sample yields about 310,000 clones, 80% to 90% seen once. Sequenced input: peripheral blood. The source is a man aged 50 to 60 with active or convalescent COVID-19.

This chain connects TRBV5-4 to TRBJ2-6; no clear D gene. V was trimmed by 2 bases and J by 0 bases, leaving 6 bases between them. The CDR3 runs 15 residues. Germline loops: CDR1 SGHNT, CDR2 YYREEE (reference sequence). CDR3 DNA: TGTGCCAGCAGCTTCAGTGCCTCTGGGGCCAACGTCCTGACTTTC. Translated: CASSFSASGANVLTF.

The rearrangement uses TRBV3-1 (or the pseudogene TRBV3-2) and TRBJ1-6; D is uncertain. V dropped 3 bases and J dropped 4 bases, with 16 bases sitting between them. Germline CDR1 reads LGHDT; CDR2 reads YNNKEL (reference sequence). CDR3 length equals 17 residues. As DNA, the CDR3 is TGTGCCAGCAGCCAGCTAACCGCCAGGAATTATAATTCACCCCTCCACTTT. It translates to CASSQLTARNYNSPLHF.

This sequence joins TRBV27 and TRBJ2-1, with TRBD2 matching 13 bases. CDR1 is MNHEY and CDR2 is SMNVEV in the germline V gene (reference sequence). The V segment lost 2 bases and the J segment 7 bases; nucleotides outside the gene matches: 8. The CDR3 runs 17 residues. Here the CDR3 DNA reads TGTGCCAGCAGTTTAACCCCACTAGCGGGGGGGCATAATGAGCAGTTCTTC. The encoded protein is CASSLTPLAGGHNEQFF.

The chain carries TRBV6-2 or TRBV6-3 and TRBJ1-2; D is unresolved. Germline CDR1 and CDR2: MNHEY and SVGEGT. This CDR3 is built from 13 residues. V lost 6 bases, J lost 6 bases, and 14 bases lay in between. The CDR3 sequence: CASSRAYTNGYTF. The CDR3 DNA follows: TGTGCCAGCAGCAGAGCGTATACGAATGGCTACACCTTC.

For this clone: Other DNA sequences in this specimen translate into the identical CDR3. The CDR3 reads CASSLEDRGKNIQYF. The CDR3 coding sequence is TGCGCCAGCAGCTTGGAGGACAGGGGGAAAAACATTCAGTACTTC. The chain combines TRBV5-1 with TRBJ2-4, with TRBD1 identical over 10 bases. This CDR3 has 15 residues. In germline, CDR1 is SGHRS, CDR2 YFSETQ. V shed 0 bases and J 4 bases; nucleotides not matched to a gene: 1.

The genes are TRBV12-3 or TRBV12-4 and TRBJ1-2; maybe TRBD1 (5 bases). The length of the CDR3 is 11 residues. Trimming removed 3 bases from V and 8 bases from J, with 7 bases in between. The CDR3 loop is CASSLGGGYTF. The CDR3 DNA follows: TGTGCCAGCAGTTTGGGGGGAGGCTACACCTTC.

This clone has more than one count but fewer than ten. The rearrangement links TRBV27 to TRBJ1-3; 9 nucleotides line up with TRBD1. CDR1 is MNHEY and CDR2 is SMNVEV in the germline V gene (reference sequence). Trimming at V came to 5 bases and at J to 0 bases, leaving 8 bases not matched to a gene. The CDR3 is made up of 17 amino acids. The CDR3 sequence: CASSLPGQGISGNTIYF. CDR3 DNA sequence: TGTGCCAGCAGTCTACCGGGACAGGGAATCTCTGGAAACACCATATATTTT.

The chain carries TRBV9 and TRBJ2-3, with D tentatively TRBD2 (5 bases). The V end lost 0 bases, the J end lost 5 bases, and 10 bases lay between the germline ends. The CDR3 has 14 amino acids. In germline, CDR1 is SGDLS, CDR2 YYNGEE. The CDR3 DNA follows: TGTGCCAGCAGCGTAGTGGGTCGGGGAGATACGCAGTATTTT. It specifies CASSVVGRGDTQYF.

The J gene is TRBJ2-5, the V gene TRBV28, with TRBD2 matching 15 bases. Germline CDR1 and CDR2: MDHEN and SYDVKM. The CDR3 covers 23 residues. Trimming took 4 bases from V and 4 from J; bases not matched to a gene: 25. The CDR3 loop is CASSSRLGLAGGPIGGHRETQYF. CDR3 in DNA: TGTGCCAGCAGTTCCCGTTTAGGACTAGCGGGAGGGCCGATAGGGGGGCACCGAGAGACCCAGTACTTC.

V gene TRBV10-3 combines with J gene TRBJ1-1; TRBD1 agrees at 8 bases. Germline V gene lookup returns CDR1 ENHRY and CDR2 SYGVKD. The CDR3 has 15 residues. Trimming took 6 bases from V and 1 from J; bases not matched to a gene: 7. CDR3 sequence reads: CAISERTGTNTEAFF. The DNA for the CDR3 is TGTGCCATCAGCGAGAGGACAGGGACGAACACTGAAGCTTTCTTT.

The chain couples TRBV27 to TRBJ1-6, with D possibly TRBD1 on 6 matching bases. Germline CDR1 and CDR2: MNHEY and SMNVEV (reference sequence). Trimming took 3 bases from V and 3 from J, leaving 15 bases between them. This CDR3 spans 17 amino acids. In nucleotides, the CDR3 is TGTGCCAGCAGTTTCGCCGGGGGGGCTGGCTATAATTCACCCCTCCACTTT. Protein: CASSFAGGAGYNSPLHF.

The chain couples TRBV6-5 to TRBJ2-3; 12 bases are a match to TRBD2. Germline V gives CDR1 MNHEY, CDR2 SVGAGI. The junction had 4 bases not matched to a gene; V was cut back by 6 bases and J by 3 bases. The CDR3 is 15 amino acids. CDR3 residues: CASRRTSGTTDTQYF. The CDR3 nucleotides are TGTGCCAGCAGGCGGACTAGCGGGACGACAGATACGCAGTATTTT.

The CDR3 DNA reads TGTGCCAGCAGCGTAGCCGGGAGCACAACCTACAATGAGCAGTTCTTC. Its translation is CASSVAGSTTYNEQFF. The chain uses TRBV9 and TRBJ2-1, with D tentatively TRBD2 (6 bases). Germline V CDR1 and CDR2: SGDLS, YYNGEE. The CDR3 is made up of 16 amino acids. Trimming cost V 0 bases and J 2 bases, with 12 bases left between them.

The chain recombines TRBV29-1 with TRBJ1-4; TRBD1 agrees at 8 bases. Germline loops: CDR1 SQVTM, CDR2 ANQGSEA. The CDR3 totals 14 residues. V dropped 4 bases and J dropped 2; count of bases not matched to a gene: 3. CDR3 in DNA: TGCAGCGTTGGGACAGGGATGACTAATGAAAAACTGTTTTTT. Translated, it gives CSVGTGMTNEKLFF.

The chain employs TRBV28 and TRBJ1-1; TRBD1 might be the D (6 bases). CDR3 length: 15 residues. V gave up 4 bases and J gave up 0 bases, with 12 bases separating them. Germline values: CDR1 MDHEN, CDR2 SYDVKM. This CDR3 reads CASSSPGVMNTEAFF. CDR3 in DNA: TGTGCCAGCAGTTCCCCAGGGGTCATGAACACTGAAGCTTTCTTT.

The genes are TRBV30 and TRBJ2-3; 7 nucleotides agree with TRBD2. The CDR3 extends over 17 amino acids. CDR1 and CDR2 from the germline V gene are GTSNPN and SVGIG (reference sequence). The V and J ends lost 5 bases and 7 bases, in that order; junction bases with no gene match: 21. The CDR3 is CAWGEGLSGALGNTQYF. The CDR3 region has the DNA TGTGCCTGGGGTGAGGGACTCAGCGGGGCCCTGGGGAATACGCAGTATTTT. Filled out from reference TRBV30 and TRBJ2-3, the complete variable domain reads SQTIHQWPATLVQPVGSPLSLECTVEGTSNPNLYWYRQAAGRGLQLLFYSVGIGQISSEVPQNLSASRPQDRQFILSSKKLLLSDSGFYLCAWGEGLSGALGNTQYFGPGTRLTVL.

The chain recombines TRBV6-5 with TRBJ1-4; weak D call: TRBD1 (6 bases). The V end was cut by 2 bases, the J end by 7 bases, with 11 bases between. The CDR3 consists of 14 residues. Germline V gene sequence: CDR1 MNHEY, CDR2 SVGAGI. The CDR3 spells CASSYTGLREKLFF. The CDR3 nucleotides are TGTGCCAGCAGTTACACAGGGTTACGTGAAAAACTGTTTTTT.

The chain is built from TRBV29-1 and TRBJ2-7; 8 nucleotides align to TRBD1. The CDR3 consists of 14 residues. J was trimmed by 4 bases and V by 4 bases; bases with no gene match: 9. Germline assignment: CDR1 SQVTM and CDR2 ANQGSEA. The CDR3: CSVVPGGHTYEQYF. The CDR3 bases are TGCAGCGTTGTCCCAGGGGGCCATACGTACGAGCAGTACTTC.

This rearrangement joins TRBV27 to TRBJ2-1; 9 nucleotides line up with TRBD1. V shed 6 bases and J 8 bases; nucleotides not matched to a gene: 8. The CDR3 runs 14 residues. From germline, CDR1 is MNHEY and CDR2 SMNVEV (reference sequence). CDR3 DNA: TGTGCCAGCAGGACGTACAGGGGGCGGGATGAGCAGTTCTTC. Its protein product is CASRTYRGRDEQFF.

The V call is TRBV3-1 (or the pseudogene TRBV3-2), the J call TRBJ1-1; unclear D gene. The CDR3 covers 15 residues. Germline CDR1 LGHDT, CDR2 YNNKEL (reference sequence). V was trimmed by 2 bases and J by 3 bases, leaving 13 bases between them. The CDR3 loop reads CASSQFSPVDTEAFF. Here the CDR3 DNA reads TGTGCCAGCAGCCAATTCTCACCAGTGGACACTGAAGCTTTCTTT.

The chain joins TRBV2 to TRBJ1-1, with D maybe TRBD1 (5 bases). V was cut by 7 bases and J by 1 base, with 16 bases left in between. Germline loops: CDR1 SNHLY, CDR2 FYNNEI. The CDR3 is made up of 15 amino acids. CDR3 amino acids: CASTRKGVGNTEAFF. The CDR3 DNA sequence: TGTGCCAGCACCCGAAAAGGGGTAGGGAACACTGAAGCTTTCTTT.

CDR3 in DNA: TGTGCCAGCAGTTTCGAGGGATTTGCTGGCTACACCTTC. Translating it yields CASSFEGFAGYTF. The chain recombines TRBV27 with TRBJ1-2; D gene uncertain. The length of the CDR3 is 13 residues. Germline-derived CDR1 and CDR2 are MNHEY and SMNVEV (reference sequence). V lost 3 bases, J lost 7 bases, and 12 bases lay in between.

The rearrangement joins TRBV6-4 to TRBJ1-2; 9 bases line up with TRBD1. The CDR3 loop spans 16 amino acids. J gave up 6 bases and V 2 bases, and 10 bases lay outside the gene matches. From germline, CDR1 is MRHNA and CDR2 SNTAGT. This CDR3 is CASSDRTGTGLDGYTF. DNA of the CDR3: TGTGCCAGCAGTGACAGGACCGGGACAGGGTTGGATGGCTACACCTTC.

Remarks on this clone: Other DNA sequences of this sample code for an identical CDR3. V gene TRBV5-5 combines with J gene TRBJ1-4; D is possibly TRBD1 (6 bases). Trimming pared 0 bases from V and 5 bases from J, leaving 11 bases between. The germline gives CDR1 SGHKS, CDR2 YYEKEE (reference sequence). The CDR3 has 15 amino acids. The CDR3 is CASSLVGGLNEKLFF. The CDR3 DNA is TGTGCCAGCAGCTTGGTAGGGGGACTAAATGAAAAACTGTTTTTT. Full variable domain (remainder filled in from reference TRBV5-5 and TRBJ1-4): DAGVTQSPTHLIKTRGQQVTLRCSPISGHKSVSWYQQVLGQGPQFIFQYYEKEERGRGNFPDRFSARQFPNYSSELNVNALLLGDSALYLCASSLVGGLNEKLFFGSGTQLSVL.

The CDR3 loop is CASSFVQGEQYF. DNA for the CDR3: TGTGCCAGCAGTTTTGTACAGGGGGAGCAGTACTTC. The genes are TRBV12-3 or TRBV12-4 and TRBJ2-7, with TRBD1 matching 7 bases. This CDR3 contains 12 residues. V shed 3 bases and J 7 bases; nucleotides not matched to a gene: 3.

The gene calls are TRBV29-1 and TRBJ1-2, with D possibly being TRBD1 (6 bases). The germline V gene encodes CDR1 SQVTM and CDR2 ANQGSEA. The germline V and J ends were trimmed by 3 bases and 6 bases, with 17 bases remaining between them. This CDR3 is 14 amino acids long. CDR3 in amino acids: CSVDPTGTRNGYTF. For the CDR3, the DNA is TGCAGCGTTGACCCCACCGGGACAAGGAATGGCTACACCTTC.

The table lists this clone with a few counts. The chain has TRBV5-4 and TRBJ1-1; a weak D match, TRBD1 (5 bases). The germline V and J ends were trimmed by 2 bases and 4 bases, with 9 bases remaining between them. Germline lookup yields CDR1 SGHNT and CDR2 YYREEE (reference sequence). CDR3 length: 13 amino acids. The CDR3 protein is CASSFAGRTEAFF. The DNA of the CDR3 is TGTGCCAGCAGCTTTGCGGGACGCACTGAAGCTTTCTTT.

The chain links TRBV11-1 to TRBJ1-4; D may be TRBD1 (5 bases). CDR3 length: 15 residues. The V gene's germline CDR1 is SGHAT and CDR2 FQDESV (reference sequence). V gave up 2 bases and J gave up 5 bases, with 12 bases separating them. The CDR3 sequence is CASSLQRTPNEKLFF. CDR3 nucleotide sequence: TGTGCCAGCAGCTTACAAAGGACACCGAATGAAAAACTGTTTTTT.

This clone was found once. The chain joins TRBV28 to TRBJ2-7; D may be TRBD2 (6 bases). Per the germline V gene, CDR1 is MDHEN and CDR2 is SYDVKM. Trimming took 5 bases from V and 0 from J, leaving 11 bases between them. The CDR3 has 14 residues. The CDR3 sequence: CASSLGTYSYEQYF. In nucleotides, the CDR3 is TGTGCCAGCAGTCTAGGGACTTACTCCTACGAGCAGTACTTC.

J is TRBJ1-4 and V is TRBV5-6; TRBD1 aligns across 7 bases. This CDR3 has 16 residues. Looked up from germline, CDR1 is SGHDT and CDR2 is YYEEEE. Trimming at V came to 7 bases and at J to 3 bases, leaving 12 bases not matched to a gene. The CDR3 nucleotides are TGTGCCAGCTCCTCGGGACAGCTTTCCCCTAATGAAAAACTGTTTTTT. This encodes CASSSGQLSPNEKLFF. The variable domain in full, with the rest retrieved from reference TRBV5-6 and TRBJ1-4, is DAGVTQSPTHLIKTRGQQVTLRCSPKSGHDTVSWYQQALGQGPQFIFQYYEEEERQRGNFPDRFSGHQFPNYSSELNVNALLLGDSALYLCASSSGQLSPNEKLFFGSGTQLSVL.

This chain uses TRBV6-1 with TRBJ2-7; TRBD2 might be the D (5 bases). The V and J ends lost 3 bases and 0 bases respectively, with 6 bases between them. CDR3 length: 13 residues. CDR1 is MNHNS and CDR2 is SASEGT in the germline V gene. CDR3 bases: TGTGCCAGCAGTGACGGGAACTCCTACGAGCAGTACTTC. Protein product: CASSDGNSYEQYF.

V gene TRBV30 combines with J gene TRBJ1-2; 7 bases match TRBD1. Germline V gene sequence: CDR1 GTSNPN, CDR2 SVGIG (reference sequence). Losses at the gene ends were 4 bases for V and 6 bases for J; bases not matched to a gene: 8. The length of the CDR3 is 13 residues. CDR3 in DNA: TGTGCCTGGACAAAGGGGGCAGGCGATGGCTACACCTTC. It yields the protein CAWTKGAGDGYTF.